This TCR beta chain was obtained from a study of tumor-infiltrating lymphocytes in primary liver carcinoma. General study results and limits: Less overlap was seen in tumor-adjacent and tumor-blood pairs than in tumor region pairs.

TCR beta cDNA was prepared out of 500 ng total RNA by means of a constant-region primer. Libraries covering TCR beta were generated through three nested multiplex PCR rounds (using a slightly modified ARM-PCR). The opening two PCR rounds, around 10 cycles each, paired TRBV1-TRBV30 forward primers with a C-beta reverse primer. TCRdb ran MiXCR on the multiplex PCR reads and lists one entry per CDR3 protein. The sample lists more than 95,000 distinct CDR3 sequences; about four fifths were seen once. On this clonotype: The antigen is undetermined. At one of its ends the junction is not consistent with the germline gene, which may arise from a read error.

The CDR3 contains 15 residues. Germline V gene data show CDR1 as MNHNS and CDR2 as SASEGT. The tissue used was unsorted bulk material of about 19-34 mg. RNA and DNA were co-extracted from it with the AllPrep DNA/RNA mini kit. The chain combines TRBV6-1 with TRBJ2-1; 8 bases match TRBD2. This TCR derives from a man aged 35 to 55 with primary liver carcinoma and hepatitis B virus infection. Sequencing input: liver tumor tissue from sampling region 3. Subset defined: tumor region T3, left-lateral pole. The CDR3 region is CVSRGGLAGLYEQFF. DNA of the CDR3: TGTGTCAGCAGAGGGGGATTAGCGGGGCTTTATGAGCAGTTCTTC.